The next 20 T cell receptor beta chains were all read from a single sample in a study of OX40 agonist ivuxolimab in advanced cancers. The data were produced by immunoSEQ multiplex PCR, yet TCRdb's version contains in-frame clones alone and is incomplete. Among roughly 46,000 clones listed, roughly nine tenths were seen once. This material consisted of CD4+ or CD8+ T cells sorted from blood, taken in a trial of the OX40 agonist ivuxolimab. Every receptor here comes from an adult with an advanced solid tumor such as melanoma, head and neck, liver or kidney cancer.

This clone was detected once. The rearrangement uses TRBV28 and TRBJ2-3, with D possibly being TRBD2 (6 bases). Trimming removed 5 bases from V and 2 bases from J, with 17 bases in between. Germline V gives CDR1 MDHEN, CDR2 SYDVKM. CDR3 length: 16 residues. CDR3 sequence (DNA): TGTGCCAGCAGTCCTAGACTAGAATCCGACACAGATACGCAGTATTTT. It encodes CASSPRLESDTDTQYF.

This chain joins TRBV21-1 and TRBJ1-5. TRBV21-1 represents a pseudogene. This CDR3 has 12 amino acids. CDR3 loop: CASSRDNQPQHF. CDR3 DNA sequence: TGTGCCAGCAGCAGGGACAATCAGCCCCAGCATTTT.

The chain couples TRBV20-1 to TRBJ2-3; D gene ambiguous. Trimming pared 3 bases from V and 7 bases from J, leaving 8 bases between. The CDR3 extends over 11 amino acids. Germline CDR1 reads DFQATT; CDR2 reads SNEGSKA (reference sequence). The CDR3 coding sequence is TGCAGTGCTAGGGAGTCCAATACGCAGTATTTT. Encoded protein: CSARESNTQYF.

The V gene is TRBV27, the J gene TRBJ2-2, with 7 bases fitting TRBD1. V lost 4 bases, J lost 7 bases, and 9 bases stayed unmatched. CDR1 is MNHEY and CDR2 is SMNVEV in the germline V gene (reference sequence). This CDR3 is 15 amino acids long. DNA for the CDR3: TGTGCCAGCAGTTACGGGACAGTCGGTTACGGGGAGCTGTTTTTT. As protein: CASSYGTVGYGELFF.

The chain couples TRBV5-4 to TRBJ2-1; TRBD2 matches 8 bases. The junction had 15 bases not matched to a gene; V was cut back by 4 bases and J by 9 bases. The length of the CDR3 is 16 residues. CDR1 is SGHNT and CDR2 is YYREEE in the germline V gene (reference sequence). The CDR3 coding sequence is TGTGCCAGCAGCGCTGTAGCGGGGAATACTGAGGGTGAGCAGTTCTTC. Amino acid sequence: CASSAVAGNTEGEQFF.

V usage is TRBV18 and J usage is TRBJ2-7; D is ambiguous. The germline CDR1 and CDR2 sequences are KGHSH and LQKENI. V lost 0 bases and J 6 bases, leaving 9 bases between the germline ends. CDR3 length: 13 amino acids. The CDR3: CASSPPDTPEQYF. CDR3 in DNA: TGTGCCAGCTCACCACCCGACACCCCCGAGCAGTACTTC.

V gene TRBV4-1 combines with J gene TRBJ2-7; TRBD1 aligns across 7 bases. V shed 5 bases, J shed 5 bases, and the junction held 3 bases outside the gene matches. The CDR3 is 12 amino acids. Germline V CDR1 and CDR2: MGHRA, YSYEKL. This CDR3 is CASSATGDEQYV. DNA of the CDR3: TGCGCCAGCAGCGCTACAGGGGACGAGCAGTACGTC.

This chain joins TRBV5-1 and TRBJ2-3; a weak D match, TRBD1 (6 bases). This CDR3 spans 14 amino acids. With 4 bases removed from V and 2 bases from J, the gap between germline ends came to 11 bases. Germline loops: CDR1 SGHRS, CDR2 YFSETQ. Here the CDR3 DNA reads TGCGCCAGCAGCGGTGGGGACACCACAGATACGCAGTATTTT. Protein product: CASSGGDTTDTQYF.

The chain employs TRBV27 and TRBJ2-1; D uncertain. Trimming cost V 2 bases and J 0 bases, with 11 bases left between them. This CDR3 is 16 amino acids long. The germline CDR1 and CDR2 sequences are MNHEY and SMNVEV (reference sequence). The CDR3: CASSLLGRSSYNEQFF. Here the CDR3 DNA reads TGTGCCAGCAGTTTACTGGGTAGGAGCTCCTACAATGAGCAGTTCTTC.

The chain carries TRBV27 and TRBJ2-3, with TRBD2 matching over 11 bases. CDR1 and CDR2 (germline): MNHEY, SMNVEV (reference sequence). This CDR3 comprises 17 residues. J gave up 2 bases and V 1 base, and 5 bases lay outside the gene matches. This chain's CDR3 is CASSLLAGGAVTDTQYF. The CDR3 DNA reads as TGTGCCAGCAGTTTATTAGCGGGAGGGGCGGTCACAGATACGCAGTATTTT.

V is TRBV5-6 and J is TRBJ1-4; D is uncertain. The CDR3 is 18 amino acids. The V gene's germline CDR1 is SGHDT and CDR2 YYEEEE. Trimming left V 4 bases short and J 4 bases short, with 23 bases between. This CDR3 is CASSAEPGPESDNEKLFF. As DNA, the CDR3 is TGTGCCAGCAGCGCCGAACCCGGACCAGAGAGTGATAATGAAAAACTGTTTTTT.

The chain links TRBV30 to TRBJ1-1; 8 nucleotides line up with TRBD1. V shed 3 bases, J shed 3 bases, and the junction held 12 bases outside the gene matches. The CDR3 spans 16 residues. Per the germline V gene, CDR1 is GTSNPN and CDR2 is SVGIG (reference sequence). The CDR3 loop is CAWSRRQGNRDTEAFF. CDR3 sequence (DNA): TGTGCCTGGAGCCGGCGACAGGGGAATAGGGACACTGAAGCTTTCTTT.

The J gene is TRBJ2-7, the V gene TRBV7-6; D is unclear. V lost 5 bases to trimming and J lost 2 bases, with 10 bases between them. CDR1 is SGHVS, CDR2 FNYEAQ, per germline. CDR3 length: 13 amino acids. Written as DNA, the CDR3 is TGTGCCAGCAGCCCCCTTTGGCCCTACGAGCAGTACTTC. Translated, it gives CASSPLWPYEQYF.

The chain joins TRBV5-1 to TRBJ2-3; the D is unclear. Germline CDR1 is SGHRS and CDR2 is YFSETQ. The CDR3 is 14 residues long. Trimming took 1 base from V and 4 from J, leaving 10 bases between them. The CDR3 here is CASSLNRAADTQYF. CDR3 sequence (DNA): TGCGCCAGCAGCTTGAATAGGGCCGCAGATACGCAGTATTTT. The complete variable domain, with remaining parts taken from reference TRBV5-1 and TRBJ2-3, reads KAGVTQTPRYLIKTRGQQVTLSCSPISGHRSVSWYQQTPGQGLQFLFEYFSETQRNKGNFPGRFSGRQFSNSRSEMNVSTLELGDSALYLCASSLNRAADTQYFGPGTRLTVL.

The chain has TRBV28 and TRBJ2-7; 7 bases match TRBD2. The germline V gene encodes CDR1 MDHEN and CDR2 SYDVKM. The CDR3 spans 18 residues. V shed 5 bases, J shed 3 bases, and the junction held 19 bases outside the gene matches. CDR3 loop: CASSGGGASGERYYEQYV. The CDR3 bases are TGTGCCAGCAGTGGGGGGGGTGCGAGCGGTGAGAGGTACTACGAGCAGTACGTC.

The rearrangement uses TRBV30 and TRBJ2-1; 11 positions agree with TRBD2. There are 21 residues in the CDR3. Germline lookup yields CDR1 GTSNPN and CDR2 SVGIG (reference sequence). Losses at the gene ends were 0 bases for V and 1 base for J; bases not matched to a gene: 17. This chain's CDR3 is CAWSVTPGRVAGGSSYNEQFF. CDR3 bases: TGTGCCTGGAGTGTAACGCCTGGGAGGGTAGCGGGAGGGTCTTCCTACAATGAGCAGTTCTTC.

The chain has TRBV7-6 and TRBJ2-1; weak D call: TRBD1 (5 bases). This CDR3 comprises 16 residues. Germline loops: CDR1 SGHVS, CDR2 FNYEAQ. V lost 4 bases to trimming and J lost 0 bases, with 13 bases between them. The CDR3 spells CASSSPQGTSYNEQFF. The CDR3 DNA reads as TGTGCCAGCAGCTCCCCCCAGGGCACCTCCTACAATGAGCAGTTCTTC. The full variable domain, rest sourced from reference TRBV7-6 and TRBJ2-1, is GAGVSQSPRYKVTKRGQDVALRCDPISGHVSLYWYRQALGQGPEFLTYFNYEAQQDKSGLPNDRFSAERPEGSISTLTIQRTEQRDSAMYRCASSSPQGTSYNEQFFGPGTRLTVL.

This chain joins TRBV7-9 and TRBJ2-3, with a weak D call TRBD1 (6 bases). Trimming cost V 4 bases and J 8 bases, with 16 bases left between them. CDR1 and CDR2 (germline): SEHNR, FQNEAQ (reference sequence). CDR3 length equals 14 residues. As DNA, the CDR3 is TGTGCCAGCAGCTCGGACAGCTTCCCCCTTACGCAGTATTTT. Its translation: CASSSDSFPLTQYF.

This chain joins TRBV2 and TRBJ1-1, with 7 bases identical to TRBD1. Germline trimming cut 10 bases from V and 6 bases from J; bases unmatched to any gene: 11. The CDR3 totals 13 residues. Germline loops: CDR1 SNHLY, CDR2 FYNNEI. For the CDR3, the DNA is TGTGCCACACCGGGACAGAGCGGCCCTGAAGCTTTCTTT. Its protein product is CATPGQSGPEAFF.

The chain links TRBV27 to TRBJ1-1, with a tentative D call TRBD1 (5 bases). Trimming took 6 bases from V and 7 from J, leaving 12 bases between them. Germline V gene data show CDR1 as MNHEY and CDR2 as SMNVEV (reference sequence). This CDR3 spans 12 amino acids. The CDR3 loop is CASSRGVGEAFF. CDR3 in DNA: TGTGCCAGCAGCAGAGGGGTCGGTGAAGCTTTCTTT.